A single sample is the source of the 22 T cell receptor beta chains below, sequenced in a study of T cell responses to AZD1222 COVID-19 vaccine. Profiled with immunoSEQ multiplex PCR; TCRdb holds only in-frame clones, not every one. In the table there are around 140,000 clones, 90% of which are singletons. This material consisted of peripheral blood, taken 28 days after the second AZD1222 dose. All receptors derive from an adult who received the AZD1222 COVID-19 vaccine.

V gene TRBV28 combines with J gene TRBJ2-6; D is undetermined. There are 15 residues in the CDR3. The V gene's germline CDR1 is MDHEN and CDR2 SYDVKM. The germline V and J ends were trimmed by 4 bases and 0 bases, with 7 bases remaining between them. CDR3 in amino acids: CASSSGSSGANVLTF. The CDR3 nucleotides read TGTGCCAGCAGTTCTGGTAGCTCTGGGGCCAACGTCCTGACTTTC.

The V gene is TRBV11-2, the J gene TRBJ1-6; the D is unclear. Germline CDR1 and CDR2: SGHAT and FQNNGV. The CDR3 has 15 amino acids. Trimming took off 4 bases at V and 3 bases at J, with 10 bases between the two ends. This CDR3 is CASSYDRDYNSPLHF. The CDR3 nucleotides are TGTGCCAGCAGCTACGACCGGGACTATAATTCACCCCTCCACTTT.

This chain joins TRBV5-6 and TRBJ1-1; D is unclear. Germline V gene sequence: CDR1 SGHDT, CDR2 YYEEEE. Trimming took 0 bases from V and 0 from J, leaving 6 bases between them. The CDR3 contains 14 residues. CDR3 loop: CASSLATLNTEAFF. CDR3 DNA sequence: TGTGCCAGCAGCTTGGCGACTTTGAACACTGAAGCTTTCTTT. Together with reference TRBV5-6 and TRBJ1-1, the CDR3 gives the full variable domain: DAGVTQSPTHLIKTRGQQVTLRCSPKSGHDTVSWYQQALGQGPQFIFQYYEEEERQRGNFPDRFSGHQFPNYSSELNVNALLLGDSALYLCASSLATLNTEAFFGQGTRLTVV.

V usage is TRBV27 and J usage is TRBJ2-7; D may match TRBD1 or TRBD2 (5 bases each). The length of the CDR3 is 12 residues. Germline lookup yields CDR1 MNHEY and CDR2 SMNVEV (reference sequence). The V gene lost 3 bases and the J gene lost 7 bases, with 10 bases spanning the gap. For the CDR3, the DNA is TGTGCCAGCAGTTTTGGGGGACCGGAGCAGTACTTC. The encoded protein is CASSFGGPEQYF.

This chain's CDR3 is CASSQDLGANSPLHF. The CDR3, as DNA: TGTGCCAGCAGCCAAGATTTAGGGGCTAATTCACCCCTCCACTTT. The rearrangement links TRBV3-1 (or the pseudogene TRBV3-2) to TRBJ1-6; D perhaps matches TRBD1 (5 bases). Germline V lookup: CDR1 LGHDT, CDR2 YNNKEL (reference sequence). Trimming stripped 0 bases from V and 6 bases from J, with 9 bases between. The CDR3 loop spans 15 amino acids.

CDR3 region: CASSLGLQGENQPQHF. The CDR3 coding sequence is TGTGCCAGCAGTTTAGGGCTGCAAGGGGAGAATCAGCCCCAGCATTTT. This sequence joins TRBV28 and TRBJ1-5; D may be TRBD1 (5 bases). CDR3 length: 16 amino acids. Looked up from germline, CDR1 is MDHEN and CDR2 is SYDVKM. The V gene lost 2 bases and the J gene lost 4 bases, with 15 bases spanning the gap. The whole variable domain, remainder taken from reference TRBV28 and TRBJ1-5, is DVKVTQSSRYLVKRTGEKVFLECVQDMDHENMFWYRQDPGLGLRLIYFSYDVKMKEKGDIPEGYSVSREKKERFSLILESASTNQTSMYLCASSLGLQGENQPQHFGDGTRLSIL.

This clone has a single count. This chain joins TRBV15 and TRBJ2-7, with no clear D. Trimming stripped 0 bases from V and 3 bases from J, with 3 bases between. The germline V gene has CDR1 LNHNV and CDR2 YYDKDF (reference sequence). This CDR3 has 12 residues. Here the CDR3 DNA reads TGTGCCACCAGCAGAGACTTCTACGAGCAGTACTTC. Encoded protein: CATSRDFYEQYF.

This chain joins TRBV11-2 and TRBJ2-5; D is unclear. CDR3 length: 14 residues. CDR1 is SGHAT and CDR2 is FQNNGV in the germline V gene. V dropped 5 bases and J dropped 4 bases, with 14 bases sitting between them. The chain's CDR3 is CASSRHASLETQYF. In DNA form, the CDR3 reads TGTGCCAGCAGCAGACACGCAAGTCTAGAGACCCAGTACTTC.

The CDR3 reads CARSFLPRGRMNTEAFF. Written as DNA, the CDR3 is TGTGCCAGAAGCTTCCTCCCCAGGGGGCGCATGAACACTGAAGCTTTCTTT. This chain links TRBV5-3 with TRBJ1-1; 8 bases map to TRBD1. TRBV5-3 is identified as an open reading frame with a role that is uncertain. J lost 0 bases, V lost 2 bases, and 9 bases had no gene match. This CDR3 comprises 17 residues.

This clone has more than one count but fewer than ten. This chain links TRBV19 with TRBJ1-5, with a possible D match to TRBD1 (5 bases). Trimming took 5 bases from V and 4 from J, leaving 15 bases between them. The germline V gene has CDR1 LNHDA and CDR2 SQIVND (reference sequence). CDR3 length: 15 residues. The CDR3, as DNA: TGTGCCAGTAGTGTCGGGGCCGTTCGGAATCAGCCCCAGCATTTT. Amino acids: CASSVGAVRNQPQHF.

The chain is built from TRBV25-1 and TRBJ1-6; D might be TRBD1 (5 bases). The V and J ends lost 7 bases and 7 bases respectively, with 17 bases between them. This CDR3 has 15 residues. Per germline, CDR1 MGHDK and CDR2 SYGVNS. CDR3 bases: TGTGCCAGCACCAAGGGAGGGGTAGGGAATTCACCCCTCCACTTT. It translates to CASTKGGVGNSPLHF.

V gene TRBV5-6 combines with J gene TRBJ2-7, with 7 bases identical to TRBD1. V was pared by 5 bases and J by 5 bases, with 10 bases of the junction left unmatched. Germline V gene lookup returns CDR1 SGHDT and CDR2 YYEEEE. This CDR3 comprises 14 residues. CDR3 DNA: TGTGCCAGCAGTTTCGGGACAGTGACCCACGAGCAGTACTTC. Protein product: CASSFGTVTHEQYF.

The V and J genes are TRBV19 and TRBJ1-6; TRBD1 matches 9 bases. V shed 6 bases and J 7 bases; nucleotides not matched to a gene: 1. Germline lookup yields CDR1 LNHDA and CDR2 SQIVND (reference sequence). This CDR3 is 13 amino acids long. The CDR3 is CASRDRGNSPLHF. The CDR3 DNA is TGTGCCAGTAGGGACAGGGGAAATTCACCCCTCCACTTT.

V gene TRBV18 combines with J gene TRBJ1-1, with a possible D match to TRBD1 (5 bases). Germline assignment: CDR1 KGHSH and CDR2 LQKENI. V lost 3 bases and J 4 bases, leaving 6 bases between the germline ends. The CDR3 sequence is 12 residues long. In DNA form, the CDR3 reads TGTGCCAGCTCACCGGGGGTCACTGAAGCTTTCTTT. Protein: CASSPGVTEAFF.

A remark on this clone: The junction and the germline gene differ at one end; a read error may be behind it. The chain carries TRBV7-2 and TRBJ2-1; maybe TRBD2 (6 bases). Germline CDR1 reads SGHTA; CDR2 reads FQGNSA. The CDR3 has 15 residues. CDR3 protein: CASSFSGTYYDEQFF. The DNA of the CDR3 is TGTGCCAGCAGCTTCTCCGGGACTTACTACGATGAGCAGTTCTTC.

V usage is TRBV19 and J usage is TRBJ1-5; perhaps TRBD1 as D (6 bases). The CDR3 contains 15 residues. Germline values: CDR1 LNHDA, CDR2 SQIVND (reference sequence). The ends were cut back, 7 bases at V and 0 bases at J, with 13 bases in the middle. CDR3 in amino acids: CASKQGRNSNQPQHF. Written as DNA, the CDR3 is TGTGCCAGTAAGCAGGGGCGAAATAGCAATCAGCCCCAGCATTTT.

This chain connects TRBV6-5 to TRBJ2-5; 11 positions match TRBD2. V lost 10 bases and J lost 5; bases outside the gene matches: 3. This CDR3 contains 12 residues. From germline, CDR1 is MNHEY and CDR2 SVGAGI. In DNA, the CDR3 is TGTGCCACCCTAGCGGGAGGTGAGACCCAGTACTTC. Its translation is CATLAGGETQYF.

CDR3 sequence: CASSMGIGDTQYF. The CDR3, as DNA: TGTGCCAGTAGTATGGGTATTGGAGATACGCAGTATTTT. This chain uses TRBV19 with TRBJ2-3; D ambiguous. Germline CDR1 reads LNHDA; CDR2 reads SQIVND (reference sequence). V dropped 3 bases and J dropped 5 bases, with 9 bases sitting between them. CDR3 length: 13 amino acids.

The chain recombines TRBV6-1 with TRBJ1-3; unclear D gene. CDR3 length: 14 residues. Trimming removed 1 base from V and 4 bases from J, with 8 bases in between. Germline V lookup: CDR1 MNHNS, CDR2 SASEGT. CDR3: CASSEGNGGNTIYF. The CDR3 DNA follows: TGTGCCAGCAGTGAAGGGAACGGCGGAAACACCATATATTTT.

CDR3 nucleotide sequence: TGTGCCAGCAGCTCGACAGGGGGCACCTATGGCTACACCTTC. This translates into CASSSTGGTYGYTF. V and J are TRBV27 and TRBJ1-2, with TRBD1 matching 10 bases. The trim removed 6 bases at V and 4 bases at J, leaving 5 bases unmatched. Per the germline V gene, CDR1 is MNHEY and CDR2 is SMNVEV (reference sequence). The CDR3 runs 14 residues.

CDR3 sequence: CASSLQGWEEKLFF. CDR3 nucleotide sequence: TGTGCCAGCAGTTTACAGGGGTGGGAGGAAAAACTGTTTTTT. The chain carries TRBV2 and TRBJ1-4; 7 bases map to TRBD1. V dropped 5 bases and J dropped 8; count of bases not matched to a gene: 8. Germline V gene sequence: CDR1 SNHLY, CDR2 FYNNEI. This CDR3 has 14 amino acids.

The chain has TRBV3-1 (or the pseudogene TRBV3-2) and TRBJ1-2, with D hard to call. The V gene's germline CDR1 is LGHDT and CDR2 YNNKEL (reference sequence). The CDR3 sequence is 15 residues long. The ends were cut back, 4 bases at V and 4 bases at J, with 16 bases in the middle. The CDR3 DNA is TGTGCCAGCAGCCTCGGGCAGGCGACCTTCTATGGCTACACCTTC. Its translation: CASSLGQATFYGYTF.